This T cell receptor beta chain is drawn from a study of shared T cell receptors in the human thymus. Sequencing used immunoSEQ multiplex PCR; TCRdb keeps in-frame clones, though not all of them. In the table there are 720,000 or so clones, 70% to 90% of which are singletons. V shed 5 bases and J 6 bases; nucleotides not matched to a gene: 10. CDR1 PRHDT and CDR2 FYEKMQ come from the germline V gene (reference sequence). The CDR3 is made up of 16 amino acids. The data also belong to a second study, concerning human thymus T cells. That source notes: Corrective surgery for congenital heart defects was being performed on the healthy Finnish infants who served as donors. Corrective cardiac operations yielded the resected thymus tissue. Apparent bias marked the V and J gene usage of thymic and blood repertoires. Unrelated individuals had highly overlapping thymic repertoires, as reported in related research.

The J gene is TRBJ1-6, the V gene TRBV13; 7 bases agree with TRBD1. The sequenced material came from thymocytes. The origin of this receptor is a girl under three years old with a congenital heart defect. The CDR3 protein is CASSPRQGLGNSPLHF. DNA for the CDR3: TGTGCCAGCAGCCCGCGACAGGGTCTGGGTAATTCACCCCTCCACTTT.